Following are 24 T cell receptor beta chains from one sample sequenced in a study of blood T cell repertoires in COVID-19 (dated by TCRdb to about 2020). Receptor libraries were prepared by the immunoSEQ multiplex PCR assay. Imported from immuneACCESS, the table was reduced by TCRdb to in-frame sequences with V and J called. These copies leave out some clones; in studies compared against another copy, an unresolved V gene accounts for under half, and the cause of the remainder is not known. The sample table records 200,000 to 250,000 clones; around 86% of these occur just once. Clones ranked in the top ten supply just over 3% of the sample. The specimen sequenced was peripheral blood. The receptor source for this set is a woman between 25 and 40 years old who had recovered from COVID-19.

This chain's CDR3 is CASSNKTRDFNSPLHF. DNA for the CDR3: TGTGCCAGCAGCAATAAGACCCGGGATTTTAATTCACCCCTCCACTTT. The rearrangement uses TRBV5-7 and TRBJ1-6; D call uncertain. TRBV5-7 is an ORF, with its function uncertain. CDR3 length: 16 amino acids. V lost 4 bases, J lost 6 bases, and 17 bases lay in between.

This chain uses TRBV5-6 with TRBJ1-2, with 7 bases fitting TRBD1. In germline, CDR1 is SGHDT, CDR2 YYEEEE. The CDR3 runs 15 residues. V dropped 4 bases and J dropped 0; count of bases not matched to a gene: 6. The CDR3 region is CASSATGYANYGYTF. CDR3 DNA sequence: TGTGCCAGCAGCGCGACAGGGTACGCTAACTATGGCTACACCTTC.

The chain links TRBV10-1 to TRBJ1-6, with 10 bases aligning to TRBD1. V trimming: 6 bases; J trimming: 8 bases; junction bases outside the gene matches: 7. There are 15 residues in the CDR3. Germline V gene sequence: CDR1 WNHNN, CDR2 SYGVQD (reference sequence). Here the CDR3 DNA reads TGCGCCAGCAGCCAGGGACAGGGGAAGGATTCACCCCTCCACTTT. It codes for CASSQGQGKDSPLHF.

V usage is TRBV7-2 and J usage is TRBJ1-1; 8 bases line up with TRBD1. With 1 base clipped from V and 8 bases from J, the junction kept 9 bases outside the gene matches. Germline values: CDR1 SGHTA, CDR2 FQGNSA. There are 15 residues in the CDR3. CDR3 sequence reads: CASSLVVMRDREAFF. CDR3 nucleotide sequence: TGTGCCAGCAGCTTAGTTGTAATGAGGGACAGGGAAGCTTTCTTT. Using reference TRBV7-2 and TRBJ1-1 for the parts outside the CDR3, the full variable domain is GAGVSQSPSNKVTEKGKDVELRCDPISGHTALYWYRQSLGQGLEFLIYFQGNSAPDKSGLPSDRFSAERTGGSVSTLTIQRTQQEDSAVYLCASSLVVMRDREAFFGQGTRLTVV.

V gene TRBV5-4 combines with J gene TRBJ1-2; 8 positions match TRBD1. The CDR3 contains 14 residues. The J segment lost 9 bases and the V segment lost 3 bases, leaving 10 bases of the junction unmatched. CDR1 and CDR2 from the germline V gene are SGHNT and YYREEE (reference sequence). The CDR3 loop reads CASSYGQGLGSYTF. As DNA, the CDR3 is TGTGCCAGCAGCTACGGACAGGGCCTGGGGAGCTACACCTTC.

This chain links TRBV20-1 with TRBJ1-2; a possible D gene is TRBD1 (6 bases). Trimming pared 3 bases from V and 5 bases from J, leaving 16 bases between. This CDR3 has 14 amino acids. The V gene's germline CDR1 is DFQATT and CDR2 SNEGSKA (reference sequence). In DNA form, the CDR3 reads TGCAGTGCTAGTCCCCAGGGGTCCGGATATGGCTACACCTTC. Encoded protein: CSASPQGSGYGYTF.

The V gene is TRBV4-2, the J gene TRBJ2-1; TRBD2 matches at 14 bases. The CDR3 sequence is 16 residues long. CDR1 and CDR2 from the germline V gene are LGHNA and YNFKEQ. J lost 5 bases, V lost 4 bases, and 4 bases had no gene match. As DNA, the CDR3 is TGTGCCAGCAGCCTGACTAGCGGGGGGGCGGACAATGAGCAGTTCTTC. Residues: CASSLTSGGADNEQFF.

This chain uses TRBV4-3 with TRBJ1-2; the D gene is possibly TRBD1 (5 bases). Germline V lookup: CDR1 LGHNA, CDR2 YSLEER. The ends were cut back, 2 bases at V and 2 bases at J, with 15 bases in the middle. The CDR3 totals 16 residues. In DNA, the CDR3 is TGCGCCAGCAGCCAACTCGACAGATGGGGAAACTATGGCTACACCTTC. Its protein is CASSQLDRWGNYGYTF.

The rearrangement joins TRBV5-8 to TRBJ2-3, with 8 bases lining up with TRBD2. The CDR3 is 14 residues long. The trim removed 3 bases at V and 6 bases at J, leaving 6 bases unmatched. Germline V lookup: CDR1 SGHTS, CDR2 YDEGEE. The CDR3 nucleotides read TGTGCCAGCAGCTCCGGACTAGCTCGGGATACGCAGTATTTT. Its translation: CASSSGLARDTQYF.

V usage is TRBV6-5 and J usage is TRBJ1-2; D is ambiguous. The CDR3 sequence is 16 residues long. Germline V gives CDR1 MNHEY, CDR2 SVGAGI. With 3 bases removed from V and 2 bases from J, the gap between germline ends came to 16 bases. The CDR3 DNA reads TGTGCCAGCAGTTATAGAGGAGGAGGGTTAAACTATGGCTACACCTTC. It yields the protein CASSYRGGGLNYGYTF.

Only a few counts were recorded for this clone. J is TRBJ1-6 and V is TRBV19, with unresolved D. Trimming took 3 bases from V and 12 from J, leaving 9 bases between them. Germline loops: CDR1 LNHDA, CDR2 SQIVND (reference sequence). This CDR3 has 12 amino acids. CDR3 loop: CASSMEEGPLHF. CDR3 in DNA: TGTGCCAGTAGTATGGAGGAGGGACCCCTCCACTTT.

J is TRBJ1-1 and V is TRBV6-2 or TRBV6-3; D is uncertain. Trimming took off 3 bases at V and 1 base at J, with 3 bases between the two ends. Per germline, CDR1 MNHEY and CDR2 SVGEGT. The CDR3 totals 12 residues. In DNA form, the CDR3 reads TGTGCCAGCAGTTATAAGAACACTGAAGCTTTCTTT. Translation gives CASSYKNTEAFF.

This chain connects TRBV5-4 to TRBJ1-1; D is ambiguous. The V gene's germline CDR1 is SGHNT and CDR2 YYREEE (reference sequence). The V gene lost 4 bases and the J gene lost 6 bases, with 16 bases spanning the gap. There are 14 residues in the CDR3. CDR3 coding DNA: TGTGCCAGCAGCGCGGACGGGATCGGCTCTGAAGCTTTCTTT. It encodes CASSADGIGSEAFF.

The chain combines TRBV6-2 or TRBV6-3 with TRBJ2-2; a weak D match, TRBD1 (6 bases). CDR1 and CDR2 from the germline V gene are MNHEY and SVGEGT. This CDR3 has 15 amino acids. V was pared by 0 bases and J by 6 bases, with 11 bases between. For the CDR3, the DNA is TGTGCCAGCAGTTACTCATTGAAGGGGGCCGGGGAGCTGTTTTTT. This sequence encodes CASSYSLKGAGELFF.

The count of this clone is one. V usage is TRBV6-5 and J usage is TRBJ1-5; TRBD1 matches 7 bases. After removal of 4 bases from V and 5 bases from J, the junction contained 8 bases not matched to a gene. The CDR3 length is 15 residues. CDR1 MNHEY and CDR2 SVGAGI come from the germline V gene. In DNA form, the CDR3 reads TGTGCCAGCAGTTCCGTGGACAGGCGACATCAGCCCCAGCATTTT. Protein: CASSSVDRRHQPQHF.

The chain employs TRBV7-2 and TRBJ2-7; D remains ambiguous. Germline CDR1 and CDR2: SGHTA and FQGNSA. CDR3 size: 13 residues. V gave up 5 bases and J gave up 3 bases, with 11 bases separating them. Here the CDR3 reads CASSPWRYYEQYF. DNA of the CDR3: TGTGCCAGCAGCCCTTGGCGGTACTACGAGCAGTACTTC.

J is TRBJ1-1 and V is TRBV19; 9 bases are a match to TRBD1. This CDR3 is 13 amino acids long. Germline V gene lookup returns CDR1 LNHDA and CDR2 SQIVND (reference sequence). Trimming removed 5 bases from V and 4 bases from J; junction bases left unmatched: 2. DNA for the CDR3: TGTGCCAGTAGTCAACAGGGGGCCACTGAAGCTTTCTTT. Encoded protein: CASSQQGATEAFF.

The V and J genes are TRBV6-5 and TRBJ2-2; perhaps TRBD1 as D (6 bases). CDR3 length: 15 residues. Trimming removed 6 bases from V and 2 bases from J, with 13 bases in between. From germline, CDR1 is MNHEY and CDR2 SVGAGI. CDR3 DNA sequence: TGTGCCAGCAGAAGTGGCAGGGGAAACACCGGGGAGCTGTTTTTT. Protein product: CASRSGRGNTGELFF.

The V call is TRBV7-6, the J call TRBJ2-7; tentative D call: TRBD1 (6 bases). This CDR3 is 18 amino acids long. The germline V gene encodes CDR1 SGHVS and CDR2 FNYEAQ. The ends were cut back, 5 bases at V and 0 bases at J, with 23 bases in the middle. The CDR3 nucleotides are TGTGCCAGCAGCCTCGAGGATGTGGGGGCCGGGTACTCCTACGAGCAGTACTTC. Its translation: CASSLEDVGAGYSYEQYF.

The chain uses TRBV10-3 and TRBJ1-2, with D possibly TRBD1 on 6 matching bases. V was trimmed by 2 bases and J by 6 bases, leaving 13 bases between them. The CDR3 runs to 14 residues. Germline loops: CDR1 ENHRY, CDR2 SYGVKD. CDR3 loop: CAISEGQLGDGYTF. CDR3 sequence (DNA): TGTGCCATCAGTGAGGGACAGTTGGGGGATGGCTACACCTTC.

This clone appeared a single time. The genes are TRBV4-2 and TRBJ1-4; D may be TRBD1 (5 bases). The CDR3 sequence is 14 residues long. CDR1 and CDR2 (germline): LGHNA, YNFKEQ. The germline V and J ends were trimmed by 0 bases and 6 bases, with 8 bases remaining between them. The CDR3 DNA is TGTGCCAGCAGCCAAGAGGGGGGTGATGAAAAACTGTTTTTT. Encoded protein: CASSQEGGDEKLFF.

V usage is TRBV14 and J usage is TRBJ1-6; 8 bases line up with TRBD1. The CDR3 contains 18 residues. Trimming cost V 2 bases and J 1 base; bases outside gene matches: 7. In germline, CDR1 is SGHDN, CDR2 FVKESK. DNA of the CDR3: TGTGCCAGCAGCCAACGAACAGGGGGATCGTCCTATAATTCACCCCTCCACTTT. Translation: CASSQRTGGSSYNSPLHF.

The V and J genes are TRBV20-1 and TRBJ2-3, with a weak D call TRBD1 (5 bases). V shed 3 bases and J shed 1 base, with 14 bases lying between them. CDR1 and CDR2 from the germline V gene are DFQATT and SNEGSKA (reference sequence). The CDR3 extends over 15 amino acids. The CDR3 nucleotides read TGCAGTGCTAGTGACAGTGCTGAGGGCACAGATACGCAGTATTTT. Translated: CSASDSAEGTDTQYF.

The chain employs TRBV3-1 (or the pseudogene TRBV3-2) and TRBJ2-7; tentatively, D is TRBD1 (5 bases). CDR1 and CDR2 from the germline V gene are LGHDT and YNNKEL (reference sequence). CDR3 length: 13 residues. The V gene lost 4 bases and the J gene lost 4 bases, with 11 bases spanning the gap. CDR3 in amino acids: CASSPQDNYEQYF. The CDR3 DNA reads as TGTGCCAGCAGCCCCCAGGACAATTACGAGCAGTACTTC.